Listed below are T cell receptor beta chains from one sample, sequenced in a study of blood T cell repertoires in COVID-19. The protocol was immunoSEQ multiplex PCR, while the TCRdb copy is restricted to in-frame clones and leaves out a portion. This table has roughly 160,000 clones, approximately 82% appearing once. Sequenced input: peripheral blood. The receptors derive from a woman in her 70s who had recovered from COVID-19. The CDR3 runs from the conserved cysteine through the conserved F or W. Fields, in order: clone size, CDR3 length, D gene, J gene, V gene, CDR3 DNA, CDR3 protein. D genes are given only for firm matches. Rows may omit the clone size; those that give it use once, few, many or a size class.

clone size: few; CDR3 length: 12; D gene: .; J gene: TRBJ2-3; V gene: TRBV18; CDR3 DNA: TGTGCCAGCTCACGAAGAGGGGATACGCAGTATTTT; CDR3 protein: CASSRRGDTQYF
clone size: .; CDR3 length: 11; D gene: .; J gene: TRBJ2-7; V gene: TRBV7-9; CDR3 DNA: TGTGCCAGCAGCTTACGCGGCGAGCAGTACTTC; CDR3 protein: CASSLRGEQYF
clone size: .; CDR3 length: 10; D gene: .; J gene: TRBJ1-3; V gene: TRBV7-9; CDR3 DNA: TGTGCCAGCGAGGGAAACACCATATATTTT; CDR3 protein: CASEGNTIYF
clone size: .; CDR3 length: 14; D gene: .; J gene: TRBJ1-4; V gene: TRBV2; CDR3 DNA: TGTGCCAGCAGTGAAGGTCGTGGGGGGGAGAAACTGTTTTTT; CDR3 protein: CASSEGRGGEKLFF
clone size: few; CDR3 length: 12; D gene: TRBD1; J gene: TRBJ1-1; V gene: TRBV18; CDR3 DNA: TGTGCCAGCGCCCAAGGGGGCGAGGGAGCTTTCTTT; CDR3 protein: CASAQGGEGAFF
clone size: once; CDR3 length: 13; D gene: TRBD2; J gene: TRBJ2-3; V gene: TRBV7-3; CDR3 DNA: TGTGCCAGCAGCTCCGGGACTAGCGATACGCAGTATTTT; CDR3 protein: CASSSGTSDTQYF
clone size: .; CDR3 length: 13; D gene: .; J gene: TRBJ1-3; V gene: TRBV30; CDR3 DNA: TGTGCCCATGTGGGGCACTCTGGAAACACCATATATTTT; CDR3 protein: CAHVGHSGNTIYF
clone size: .; CDR3 length: 20; D gene: TRBD2; J gene: TRBJ2-1; V gene: TRBV7-6; CDR3 DNA: TGTGCCAGCAGCCCAGTACTAGCGGGGGGTCCCCAGCACTCCTACAATGAGCAGTTCTTC; CDR3 protein: CASSPVLAGGPQHSYNEQFF
clone size: .; CDR3 length: 15; D gene: TRBD2; J gene: TRBJ2-1; V gene: TRBV7-9; CDR3 DNA: TGTGCCAGCAGCCCAACCGGGACTAGCGGGACGGGGCAGTTCTTC; CDR3 protein: CASSPTGTSGTGQFF
clone size: .; CDR3 length: 11; D gene: .; J gene: TRBJ2-7; V gene: TRBV20-1; CDR3 DNA: TGCAGTGCAGGGGACAATTACGAGCAGTACTTC; CDR3 protein: CSAGDNYEQYF
clone size: .; CDR3 length: 14; D gene: TRBD2; J gene: TRBJ2-7; V gene: TRBV10-3; CDR3 DNA: TGTGCCATCTGGGGGGGGGTGGCCCTTTACGAGCAGTACTTC; CDR3 protein: CAIWGGVALYEQYF
clone size: .; CDR3 length: 13; D gene: .; J gene: TRBJ1-1; V gene: TRBV29-1; CDR3 DNA: TGCAGCGTTAAATCTTCAGGGAACACTGAAGCTTTCTTT; CDR3 protein: CSVKSSGNTEAFF
clone size: .; CDR3 length: 16; D gene: .; J gene: TRBJ1-6; V gene: TRBV4-3; CDR3 DNA: TGCGCCAGCAGCCAATTCCGGGGGGTTGGTAATTCACCCCTCCACTTT; CDR3 protein: CASSQFRGVGNSPLHF
clone size: .; CDR3 length: 20; D gene: TRBD2; J gene: TRBJ2-1; V gene: TRBV7-6; CDR3 DNA: TGTGCCAGCAGCTCCCCTCCGAGTGGTAGCGGGGTAACTCTTGCGAATGAGCAGTTCTTC; CDR3 protein: CASSSPPSGSGVTLANEQFF
clone size: few; CDR3 length: 15; D gene: .; J gene: TRBJ1-1; V gene: TRBV4-2; CDR3 DNA: TGTGCCAGCAGCCAAGATGGCAGGCCAGATACTGAAGCTTTCTTT; CDR3 protein: CASSQDGRPDTEAFF
clone size: .; CDR3 length: 15; D gene: TRBD1; J gene: TRBJ2-1; V gene: TRBV7-2; CDR3 DNA: TGTGCCAGCAGCTTAGCCGGACAGGGGGGCTTGGAGCAGTTCTTC; CDR3 protein: CASSLAGQGGLEQFF
clone size: many; CDR3 length: 12; D gene: .; J gene: TRBJ1-4; V gene: TRBV6-6; CDR3 DNA: TGTGCCAGCAGCCAGGGAAGTGAAAAACTGTTTTTT; CDR3 protein: CASSQGSEKLFF
clone size: few; CDR3 length: 15; D gene: TRBD1; J gene: TRBJ2-3; V gene: TRBV18; CDR3 DNA: TGTGCCAGCTCACCGCGGACAGGGGAAACAGATACGCAGTATTTT; CDR3 protein: CASSPRTGETDTQYF
clone size: .; CDR3 length: 15; D gene: TRBD1; J gene: TRBJ2-5; V gene: TRBV5-6; CDR3 DNA: TGTGCCAGCAGCTTGGGCCAGGGGGTAGGAGAGACCCAGTACTTC; CDR3 protein: CASSLGQGVGETQYF
clone size: once; CDR3 length: 13; D gene: .; J gene: TRBJ2-5; V gene: TRBV9; CDR3 DNA: TGTGCCAGCGGCCGGGGCCGGGGGGAGACCCAGTACTTC; CDR3 protein: CASGRGRGETQYF
clone size: .; CDR3 length: 14; D gene: TRBD2; J gene: TRBJ2-7; V gene: TRBV19; CDR3 DNA: TGTGCCAGTAAGGGACTAGCGGGAGGAGAGGTGCAGTACTTC; CDR3 protein: CASKGLAGGEVQYF
clone size: .; CDR3 length: 14; D gene: .; J gene: TRBJ1-3; V gene: TRBV6-5; CDR3 DNA: TGTGCCAGCAGCCTATCCTCAATTGGAAACACCATATATTTT; CDR3 protein: CASSLSSIGNTIYF
clone size: .; CDR3 length: 14; D gene: TRBD1; J gene: TRBJ1-4; V gene: TRBV6-5; CDR3 DNA: TGTGCCAGCAGGTCGGGGACAGCTACTGAAAAACTGTTTTTT; CDR3 protein: CASRSGTATEKLFF
clone size: once; CDR3 length: 14; D gene: .; J gene: TRBJ1-2; V gene: TRBV11-2; CDR3 DNA: TGTGCCAGCAGCTTAGCAGGGGTTAACTATGGCTACACCTTC; CDR3 protein: CASSLAGVNYGYTF
clone size: .; CDR3 length: 14; D gene: .; J gene: TRBJ2-1; V gene: TRBV2; CDR3 DNA: TGTGCCAGCAGTGTTCATCGGGCCGGGGATGAGCAGTTCTTC; CDR3 protein: CASSVHRAGDEQFF
clone size: .; CDR3 length: 11; D gene: .; J gene: TRBJ1-1; V gene: TRBV21-1; CDR3 DNA: TGTGCCAGCAGCAAAAGGGGAATAGGAGCCTTT; CDR3 protein: CASSKRGIGAF
clone size: .; CDR3 length: 13; D gene: .; J gene: TRBJ2-7; V gene: TRBV11-2; CDR3 DNA: TGTGCCAGCAATTGGGGGCTTGGTGACGAGCAGTACTTC; CDR3 protein: CASNWGLGDEQYF
clone size: .; CDR3 length: 16; D gene: .; J gene: TRBJ1-1; V gene: TRBV18; CDR3 DNA: TGTGCCAGCTCACAACCGGGACAAGTGGTGGGCGCTGAAGCTTTCTTT; CDR3 protein: CASSQPGQVVGAEAFF
clone size: .; CDR3 length: 16; D gene: TRBD1; J gene: TRBJ1-3; V gene: TRBV11-2; CDR3 DNA: TGTGCCAGCAGCCCAGTCACCGGACAGGGTTGGTACACCATATATTTT; CDR3 protein: CASSPVTGQGWYTIYF
clone size: .; CDR3 length: 15; D gene: .; J gene: TRBJ1-2; V gene: TRBV6-2/TRBV6-3; CDR3 DNA: TGTGCCAGCAGTCAACAGGACACCACACTCGGGGGCTACACCTTC; CDR3 protein: CASSQQDTTLGGYTF
clone size: .; CDR3 length: 13; D gene: .; J gene: TRBJ1-2; V gene: TRBV28; CDR3 DNA: TGTGCCAGCAGTTTGGCCCAGAACTATGGCTACACCTTC; CDR3 protein: CASSLAQNYGYTF
clone size: .; CDR3 length: 17; D gene: .; J gene: TRBJ2-7; V gene: TRBV2; CDR3 DNA: TGTGCCAGCAGTGAGGGTCTTGCGGGGGCCTTTCCCTACGAGCAGTACTTC; CDR3 protein: CASSEGLAGAFPYEQYF
clone size: .; CDR3 length: 15; D gene: .; J gene: TRBJ2-5; V gene: TRBV27; CDR3 DNA: TGTGCCAGCAGTTTAAGGGGTAGGGCCGGGGAGACCCAGTACTTC; CDR3 protein: CASSLRGRAGETQYF
clone size: .; CDR3 length: 15; D gene: .; J gene: TRBJ1-1; V gene: TRBV3-1/TRBV3-2; CDR3 DNA: TGTGCCAGCAGCCCGTACAGGGAAATGGACCCTGGAGCTTTCTTT; CDR3 protein: CASSPYREMDPGAFF
clone size: .; CDR3 length: 13; D gene: .; J gene: TRBJ2-3; V gene: TRBV7-6; CDR3 DNA: TGTGCCAGCAGCTTAGGGGGGCGCGATACGCAGTATTTT; CDR3 protein: CASSLGGRDTQYF